This T cell receptor beta chain comes out of a study of CD8+ T cells in alopecia areata. cDNA reverse transcribed from extracted RNA served as the sequencing template. Sequencing used immunoSEQ multiplex PCR; TCRdb keeps in-frame clones, though not all of them. The sample carries 150,000 to 200,000 clones, around three fifths recorded once. Germline trimming cut 5 bases from V and 6 bases from J; bases unmatched to any gene: 6. Germline CDR1 SNHLY, CDR2 FYNNEI. This CDR3 is built from 13 residues. This chain joins TRBV2 and TRBJ2-7; 8 bases are a match to TRBD1. The specimen was CD4+ T cells sorted from blood, collected at week 0. This clonotype originated in a human donor with alopecia areata. Written as DNA, the CDR3 is TGTGCCAGCAGTTTGGACAGGGTCGGCGAGCAGTACTTC. It yields the protein CASSLDRVGEQYF.